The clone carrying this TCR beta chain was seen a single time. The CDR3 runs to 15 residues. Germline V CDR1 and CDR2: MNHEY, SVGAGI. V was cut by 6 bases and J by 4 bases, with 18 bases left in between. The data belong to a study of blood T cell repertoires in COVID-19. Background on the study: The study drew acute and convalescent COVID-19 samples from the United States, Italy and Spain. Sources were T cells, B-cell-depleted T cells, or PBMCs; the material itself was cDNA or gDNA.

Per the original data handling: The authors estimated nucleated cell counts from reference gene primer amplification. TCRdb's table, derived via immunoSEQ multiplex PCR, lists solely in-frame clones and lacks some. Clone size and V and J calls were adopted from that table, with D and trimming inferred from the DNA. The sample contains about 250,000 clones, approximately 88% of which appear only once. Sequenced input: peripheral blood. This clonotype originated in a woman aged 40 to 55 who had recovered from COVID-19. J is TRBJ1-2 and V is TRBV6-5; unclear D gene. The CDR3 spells CASRLVKDTPYGYTF. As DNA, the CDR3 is TGTGCCAGCAGGCTGGTGAAAGACACCCCCTATGGCTACACCTTC.